This record looks at one T cell receptor beta chain sequence and its context. In the source study's methods: How many nucleated cells were present was estimated from reference gene primer amplification. Assay used: immunoSEQ multiplex PCR; TCRdb lists only in-frame clones, some missing. V, J and clone size were drawn from that table, and D and trimming were deduced from the DNA. The data contain about 120,000 clones, about 85% of them singletons. This sample is drawn from a study of blood T cell repertoires in COVID-19. In the study overall: Donors in the United States, Italy and Spain gave samples during acute or convalescent COVID-19.

Sample: peripheral blood. The source of this sequence is an elderly man with acute or convalescent COVID-19.

Here the CDR3 DNA reads TGTGCCAGCATTCCTAGACAGCCCCTCTCCTATAATTCACCCCTCCACTTT. Its translation: CASIPRQPLSYNSPLHF. This chain joins TRBV2 and TRBJ1-6; maybe TRBD1 (5 bases). Trimming removed 7 bases from V and 0 bases from J, with 16 bases in between. This CDR3 region has 17 residues. In germline, CDR1 is SNHLY, CDR2 FYNNEI.